This TCR beta chain came from a study of blood T cells in healthy people across ages. General study points: Higher diversity and more naive CD4+ cells were features of long-lived donors, compared to aged donors. In older individuals, TCR beta diversity per million T cells was lower, falling roughly linearly with age.

Primed by a sample-barcoded 5' primer and a J-beta primer mix, a second PCR proceeded for about 7 to 12 cycles. Each cDNA molecule was tagged by a template-switch adaptor with 12 random nucleotides. Each CDR3 protein gets one entry after TCRdb re-called the 5' RACE reads with MiXCR. The sample lists some 890,000 distinct CDR3 sequences, approximately 32% occurring once. Details on this clonotype: Its antigen is not known.

This CDR3 spans 15 amino acids. J gave up 4 bases and V 4 bases, and 7 bases lay outside the gene matches. Germline values: CDR1 SGHDT, CDR2 YYEEEE. In addition, the sample was reused for a study of T cells of mothers and their children. From that report: Sequencing got over 10 million TCR beta CDR3 reads from each mother and several million from each child.

This TCR was recovered from a woman aged 40 to 50 in good health. The sequencing sample was made of blood. The chain recombines TRBV5-6 with TRBJ2-3; 9 positions match TRBD1. The CDR3 DNA reads TGTGCCAGCAGCCTAGGGACAGGGACCGCAGATACGCAGTATTTT. Translating it yields CASSLGTGTADTQYF.